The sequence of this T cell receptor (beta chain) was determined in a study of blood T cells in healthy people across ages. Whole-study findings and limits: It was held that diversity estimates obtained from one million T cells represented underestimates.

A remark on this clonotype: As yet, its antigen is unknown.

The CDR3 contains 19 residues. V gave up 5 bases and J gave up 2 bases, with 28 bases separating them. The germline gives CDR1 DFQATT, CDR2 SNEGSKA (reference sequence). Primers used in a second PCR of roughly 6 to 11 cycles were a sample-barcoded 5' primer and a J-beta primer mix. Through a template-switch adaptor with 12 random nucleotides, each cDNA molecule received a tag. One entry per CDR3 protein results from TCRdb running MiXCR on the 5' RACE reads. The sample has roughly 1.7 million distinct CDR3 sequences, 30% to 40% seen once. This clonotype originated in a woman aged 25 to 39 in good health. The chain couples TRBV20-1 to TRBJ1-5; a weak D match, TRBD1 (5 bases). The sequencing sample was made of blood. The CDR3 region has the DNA TGCAGTGCTCTGACCGCCGTGGCACCGGGGGGAAGCGGCAATCAGCCCCAGCATTTT. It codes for CSALTAVAPGGSGNQPQHF.